This TCR beta chain was identified during a study of tumor and adjacent non-tumor tissue in lung cancer. The sample holds many counts of this clonotype. A modified ARM-PCR protocol with three rounds of nested PCR amplified TCRbeta. In TCRdb, the multiplex PCR reads were re-called with MiXCR into one record per CDR3 protein. This table holds about 100,000 distinct CDR3 sequences, roughly 60% found once. CDR1 MNHEY and CDR2 SVGAGI come from the germline V gene. Trimming removed 6 bases from V and 7 bases from J, with 21 bases in between. The CDR3 length is 16 residues. This sample's RNA came from whole unsorted tissue. More than 3 cm separated this lung sample from the edge of the tumor.

The TCR originated in a man aged 30 to 39 with non-small cell lung cancer. This chain connects TRBV6-5 to TRBJ1-4; D is perhaps TRBD1 (5 bases). The sequencing input was distant non-tumor lung tissue. The DNA of the CDR3 is TGTGCCAGCAGCCCAAACTATGACAGTGAAAGTGAAAAACTGTTTTTT. This codes for CASSPNYDSESEKLFF.